The 25 T cell receptor beta chains in this list originate from one sample, sequenced in a study of blood T cell repertoires in COVID-19. Generated by immunoSEQ multiplex PCR, the TCRdb table keeps only in-frame clones and is missing some. The sample lists around 120,000 clones, over 85% occurring once. Sequenced material: peripheral blood. These receptors all stem from a man in his 60s with COVID-19, enrolled during active disease.

The rearrangement links TRBV4-1 to TRBJ1-1; 9 positions agree with TRBD1. The CDR3 has 19 residues. The germline V gene encodes CDR1 MGHRA and CDR2 YSYEKL. The V gene end was trimmed by 0 bases and the J gene end by 1 base; junction bases not matched to a gene: 12. The DNA for the CDR3 is TGCGCCAGCAGCCAAGATCTTTACGGGACAGGGATTGAGAACACTGAAGCTTTCTTT. It specifies CASSQDLYGTGIENTEAFF.

CDR3 sequence: CASSYTEEAAEAFF. The CDR3 DNA reads as TGTGCCAGCAGTTATACGGAAGAGGCTGCTGAAGCTTTCTTT. The chain carries TRBV6-2 or TRBV6-3 and TRBJ1-1, with D unclear. The V end lost 3 bases, the J end lost 6 bases, and 14 bases lay between the germline ends. The CDR3 has 14 residues. Germline-derived CDR1 and CDR2 are MNHEY and SVGEGT.

The V gene is TRBV6-6, the J gene TRBJ1-5, with D tentatively TRBD1 (6 bases). The ends were cut back, 6 bases at V and 5 bases at J, with 11 bases in the middle. The CDR3 has 13 residues. CDR1 and CDR2 (germline): MNHNY, SVGAGI (reference sequence). The CDR3 loop reads CASSPGADQPQHF. The CDR3 region has the DNA TGTGCCAGCAGCCCAGGGGCCGATCAGCCCCAGCATTTT.

This chain links TRBV6-6 with TRBJ2-7; no firm D call. The germline V gene encodes CDR1 MNHNY and CDR2 SVGAGI (reference sequence). The CDR3 length is 11 residues. V shed 10 bases and J shed 3 bases, with 10 bases lying between them. The DNA for the CDR3 is TGTGCCAACTTAGACAACTACGAGCAGTACTTC. The encoded protein is CANLDNYEQYF.

V usage is TRBV9 and J usage is TRBJ2-2; D ambiguous. The CDR3 has 12 amino acids. The V end was cut by 4 bases, the J end by 3 bases, with 4 bases between. Germline loops: CDR1 SGDLS, CDR2 YYNGEE. The CDR3 region is CASSLHTGELFF. The CDR3 DNA reads as TGTGCCAGCAGCCTACACACCGGGGAGCTGTTTTTT. Combining the CDR3 with reference TRBV9 and TRBJ2-2 gives the whole variable domain DSGVTQTPKHLITATGQRVTLRCSPRSGDLSVYWYQQSLDQGLQFLIQYYNGEERAKGNILERFSAQQFPDLHSELNLSSLELGDSALYFCASSLHTGELFFGEGSRLTVL.

The chain links TRBV19 to TRBJ1-3, with a tentative D call TRBD1 (5 bases). Germline assignment: CDR1 LNHDA and CDR2 SQIVND (reference sequence). The CDR3 is 18 residues long. V lost 3 bases and J lost 0, with 18 bases in between. CDR3 sequence reads: CASSIVTAGRISGNTIYF. CDR3 DNA: TGTGCCAGTAGTATCGTTACCGCAGGGCGGATCTCTGGAAACACCATATATTTT.

The chain has TRBV7-2 and TRBJ2-1, with 7 bases fitting TRBD2. The CDR3 loop spans 15 amino acids. With V trimmed by 2 bases and J by 4 bases, 5 bases remained unmatched. Looked up from germline, CDR1 is SGHTA and CDR2 is FQGNSA. This CDR3 is CASSLIAGEYNEQFF. DNA for the CDR3: TGTGCCAGCAGCTTAATCGCGGGAGAATACAATGAGCAGTTCTTC.

The chain carries TRBV5-1 and TRBJ2-7; D is ambiguous. Per the germline V gene, CDR1 is SGHRS and CDR2 is YFSETQ. The CDR3 length is 12 residues. Trimming took 3 bases from V and 3 from J, leaving 7 bases between them. This chain's CDR3 is CASSYSNYEQYF. Here the CDR3 DNA reads TGCGCCAGCAGCTACAGTAACTACGAGCAGTACTTC.

The chain couples TRBV19 to TRBJ2-7; D possibly corresponds to TRBD2 (5 bases). The CDR3 runs 14 residues. The V and J ends lost 3 bases and 0 bases respectively, with 9 bases between them. The V gene's germline CDR1 is LNHDA and CDR2 SQIVND (reference sequence). CDR3 nucleotide sequence: TGTGCCAGTAGTATGAGTCGGGACTCCTACGAGCAGTACTTC. It encodes CASSMSRDSYEQYF.

The chain couples TRBV6-5 to TRBJ2-7; possible D gene TRBD1, 8 bases. Germline-derived CDR1 and CDR2 are MNHEY and SVGAGI. The V end lost 5 bases, the J end lost 6 bases, and 20 bases lay between the germline ends. The CDR3 covers 15 residues. The CDR3 here is CASSTLTGGVGEQYF. In DNA, the CDR3 is TGTGCCAGCAGTACCCTCACAGGGGGGGTCGGCGAGCAGTACTTC.

The chain combines TRBV28 with TRBJ2-2; D is unresolved. Germline CDR1 reads MDHEN; CDR2 reads SYDVKM. The CDR3 runs to 14 residues. V gave up 6 bases and J gave up 1 base, with 9 bases separating them. This CDR3 is CASRQGVNTGELFF. CDR3 nucleotide sequence: TGTGCCAGCAGACAAGGAGTGAACACCGGGGAGCTGTTTTTT.

J is TRBJ2-1 and V is TRBV9, with TRBD2 matching over 7 bases. Germline lookup yields CDR1 SGDLS and CDR2 YYNGEE. After removal of 4 bases from V and 10 bases from J, the junction contained 5 bases not matched to a gene. The CDR3 is 12 amino acids. The CDR3 loop reads CASSTRLAEQFF. In DNA form, the CDR3 reads TGTGCCAGCAGCACGAGACTAGCCGAGCAGTTCTTC.

The chain carries TRBV5-6 and TRBJ1-1, with D maybe TRBD1 (6 bases). The germline gives CDR1 SGHDT, CDR2 YYEEEE. Trimming cost V 4 bases and J 2 bases, with 18 bases left between them. This CDR3 has 16 amino acids. CDR3 protein: CASSPLDRGANTEAFF. The DNA of the CDR3 is TGTGCCAGCAGCCCCCTTGACCGGGGGGCAAACACTGAAGCTTTCTTT.

The J gene is TRBJ2-5, the V gene TRBV10-3; D is possibly TRBD2 (5 bases). The V end was cut by 8 bases, the J end by 5 bases, with 15 bases between. Germline V CDR1 and CDR2: ENHRY, SYGVKD. The CDR3 is made up of 13 amino acids. CDR3 residues: CAIRSGEGETQYF. CDR3 DNA sequence: TGTGCCATCCGCTCAGGAGAGGGCGAGACCCAGTACTTC.

This clone was picked up a small number of times. This chain connects TRBV30 to TRBJ1-2; D gene uncertain. Deletions cut 7 bases from V and 2 bases from J, with 11 bases between. Germline V gene lookup returns CDR1 GTSNPN and CDR2 SVGIG (reference sequence). The CDR3 consists of 12 residues. The CDR3 protein is CASDTVNYGYTF. The CDR3 DNA is TGTGCCTCCGACACAGTCAACTATGGCTACACCTTC.

CDR3 bases: TGTGCCAGCAGTCCGCCTCCCGGGACAGGCCCCGATACGCAGTATTTT. Protein product: CASSPPPGTGPDTQYF. This rearrangement joins TRBV28 to TRBJ2-3; 8 bases line up with TRBD1. Unmatched junction bases numbered 13, after V lost 5 bases and J lost 6 bases. The germline gives CDR1 MDHEN, CDR2 SYDVKM. The CDR3 spans 16 residues.

The chain recombines TRBV10-2 with TRBJ2-4; tentative D call: TRBD1 (5 bases). Trimming left V 7 bases short and J 0 bases short, with 13 bases between. The CDR3 extends over 15 amino acids. Germline CDR1 reads WSHSY; CDR2 reads SAAADI. The CDR3 loop is CASTRTRTAKNIQYF. The DNA of the CDR3 is TGCGCCAGCACCCGGACACGGACAGCCAAAAACATTCAGTACTTC.

The CDR3 DNA reads TGTGCCAGCAGTTTATTCGGGACAGGGCTTGTTGAGACCCAGTACTTC. It yields the protein CASSLFGTGLVETQYF. This chain uses TRBV27 with TRBJ2-5; 9 positions match TRBD1. The CDR3 spans 16 residues. Germline trimming cut 1 base from V and 5 bases from J; bases unmatched to any gene: 8. CDR1 and CDR2 (germline): MNHEY, SMNVEV (reference sequence).

V and J are TRBV5-4 and TRBJ1-1; D call uncertain. The ends were cut back, 2 bases at V and 6 bases at J, with 11 bases in the middle. CDR3 length equals 13 residues. Germline assignment: CDR1 SGHNT and CDR2 YYREEE (reference sequence). In DNA, the CDR3 is TGTGCCAGCAGCTTACTTAGAGTTTCTGAAGCTTTCTTT. It encodes CASSLLRVSEAFF.

The chain combines TRBV6-6 with TRBJ2-1; 7 bases fit TRBD1. Looked up from germline, CDR1 is MNHNY and CDR2 is SVGAGI (reference sequence). The CDR3 has 17 amino acids. V was pared by 5 bases and J by 0 bases, with 10 bases of the junction left unmatched. The CDR3 loop is CASSPYRGSLSYNEQFF. In nucleotides, the CDR3 is TGTGCCAGCAGTCCCTACAGGGGATCCCTCTCCTACAATGAGCAGTTCTTC.

The chain employs TRBV7-2 and TRBJ2-7; no firm D call. This CDR3 comprises 12 residues. Germline CDR1 is SGHTA and CDR2 is FQGNSA. Trimming took 1 base from V and 6 from J, leaving 7 bases between them. The CDR3 here is CASSLERGEQYF. The DNA for the CDR3 is TGTGCCAGCAGCTTAGAAAGAGGCGAGCAGTACTTC. The entire variable domain, with the rest obtained from reference TRBV7-2 and TRBJ2-7, is as follows: GAGVSQSPSNKVTEKGKDVELRCDPISGHTALYWYRQSLGQGLEFLIYFQGNSAPDKSGLPSDRFSAERTGGSVSTLTIQRTQQEDSAVYLCASSLERGEQYFGPGTRLTVT.

This chain uses TRBV19 with TRBJ2-2; D remains ambiguous. The CDR3 runs to 14 residues. V dropped 7 bases and J dropped 4 bases, with 13 bases sitting between them. Looked up from germline, CDR1 is LNHDA and CDR2 is SQIVND (reference sequence). The CDR3 spells CASTLGPGTGELFF. CDR3 in DNA: TGTGCCAGTACCTTGGGTCCGGGCACCGGGGAGCTGTTTTTT. Variable domain in full (rest from reference TRBV19 and TRBJ2-2): DGGITQSPKYLFRKEGQNVTLSCEQNLNHDAMYWYRQDPGQGLRLIYYSQIVNDFQKGDIAEGYSVSREKKESFPLTVTSAQKNPTAFYLCASTLGPGTGELFFGEGSRLTVL.

This clone was seen once. This chain joins TRBV24-1 and TRBJ2-5; 10 bases are shared with TRBD1. Germline CDR1 and CDR2: KGHDR and SFDVKD. This CDR3 has 15 amino acids. J gave up 5 bases and V 2 bases, and 4 bases lay outside the gene matches. CDR3 DNA: TGTGCCACCAGTGATTACCCGGGACAGGGGGAGACCCAGTACTTC. Its translation: CATSDYPGQGETQYF.

V and J are TRBV13 and TRBJ2-1; the match to TRBD2 covers 12 bases. The CDR3 is made up of 15 amino acids. The V gene end was trimmed by 4 bases and the J gene end by 4 bases; junction bases not matched to a gene: 2. Germline-derived CDR1 and CDR2 are PRHDT and FYEKMQ (reference sequence). Here the CDR3 DNA reads TGTGCCAGCAGCTCCGGGACTAGCGGGTACAATGAGCAGTTCTTC. Its protein is CASSSGTSGYNEQFF.

The V call is TRBV9, the J call TRBJ1-2; perhaps TRBD1 as D (5 bases). Trimming cost V 4 bases and J 8 bases, with 12 bases left between them. There are 12 residues in the CDR3. Germline CDR1 and CDR2: SGDLS and YYNGEE. The CDR3 here is CASSPSGGGYTF. CDR3 sequence (DNA): TGTGCCAGCAGCCCCTCCGGGGGAGGCTACACCTTC.